One sample yielded the 23 T cell receptor beta chains listed below, sequenced in a study of T cells in Graves' hyperthyroidism and ophthalmopathy. There were TCR beta CDR3 regions amplified from RNA transcripts. HTBI primers were employed in a first-round RT-PCR of the TCR CDR3. Via MiXCR, TCRdb re-called the multiplex PCR reads, giving one row per CDR3 protein. The profile shows 560,000 or so distinct CDR3 sequences, 35% to 55% of them singletons. The sequenced material came from peripheral blood or thyroid tissue (not recorded which). Source of these receptors: a woman between 18 and 30 years old with Graves' hyperthyroidism.

The chain joins TRBV13 to TRBJ1-6; D is possibly TRBD1 (5 bases). Germline CDR1 is PRHDT and CDR2 is FYEKMQ (reference sequence). The CDR3 is 15 residues long. V was trimmed by 5 bases and J by 4 bases, leaving 12 bases between them. The CDR3 is CASSGGAGYNSPLHF. The DNA of the CDR3 is TGTGCCAGCAGCGGAGGGGCAGGTTATAATTCACCCCTCCACTTT.

This clonotype showed up many times. The rearrangement uses TRBV7-9 and TRBJ2-7, with 10 bases lining up with TRBD2. After removal of 5 bases from V and 2 bases from J, the junction contained 3 bases not matched to a gene. The CDR3 loop spans 14 amino acids. Germline CDR1 is SEHNR and CDR2 is FQNEAQ (reference sequence). CDR3: CASSGLAATYEQYF. The CDR3 DNA reads TGTGCCAGCAGCGGACTAGCGGCTACCTACGAGCAGTACTTC.

The chain joins TRBV7-3 to TRBJ2-2; D remains ambiguous. The CDR3 length is 12 residues. Germline values: CDR1 SGHTA, CDR2 FQGTGA. V dropped 5 bases and J dropped 7 bases, with 8 bases sitting between them. This CDR3 reads CASSRFDGELFF. CDR3 coding DNA: TGTGCCAGCAGCCGTTTCGACGGGGAGCTGTTTTTT.

On this clonotype: Since a much larger clone is just one base distant, this may be a read error. The chain joins TRBV19 to TRBJ2-5; 7 positions agree with TRBD2. This CDR3 has 14 amino acids. From germline, CDR1 is LNHDA and CDR2 SQIVND (reference sequence). The CDR3 nucleotides read TGTGCCAATAGTGTCAGCGGGGCTCAAGAGACCCAGTACTTC. Its translation: CANSVSGAQETQYF. Full variable domain (outside the CDR3, taken from reference TRBV19 and TRBJ2-5): DGGITQSPKYLFRKEGQNVTLSCEQNLNHDAMYWYRQDPGQGLRLIYYSQIVNDFQKGDIAEGYSVSREKKESFPLTVTSAQKNPTAFYLCANSVSGAQETQYFGPGTRLLVL.

This clonotype was found many times. This chain joins TRBV7-9 and TRBJ2-7; a weak D match, TRBD1 (5 bases). The germline V gene encodes CDR1 SEHNR and CDR2 FQNEAQ (reference sequence). V dropped 5 bases and J dropped 0 bases, with 14 bases sitting between them. There are 15 residues in the CDR3. The CDR3 region has the DNA TGTGCCAGCAGCACCGGCGGTGGACACTCCTACGAGCAGTACTTC. Encoded protein: CASSTGGGHSYEQYF.

This clonotype was observed many times. The CDR3 DNA reads TGCAGCGGAGGTGATAATGGCTACACCTTC. Amino acid sequence: CSGGDNGYTF. The chain couples TRBV29-1 to TRBJ1-2; D unresolved. Trimming pared 7 bases from V and 6 bases from J, leaving 9 bases between. The CDR3 contains 10 residues. Germline assignment: CDR1 SQVTM and CDR2 ANQGSEA.

The chain joins TRBV24-1 to TRBJ2-7; a weak D match, TRBD2 (5 bases). Looked up from germline, CDR1 is KGHDR and CDR2 is SFDVKD. This CDR3 contains 15 residues. V was cut by 11 bases and J by 3 bases, with 22 bases left in between. In DNA form, the CDR3 reads TGTGCCATCGCACCTCGGGCCCCCCGGGGCTACGAGCAGTACTTC. It is translated as CAIAPRAPRGYEQYF.

Comments on this clonotype: A much bigger clone sits one base away, suggesting this may be a read error. Since no conserved phenylalanine or tryptophan closes the CDR3, a read error is the likely cause. The chain recombines TRBV10-1 with TRBJ2-7; 15 positions agree with TRBD2. Germline trimming cut 6 bases from V and 3 bases from J; bases unmatched to any gene: 3. Germline CDR1 WNHNN, CDR2 SYGVQD (reference sequence). The CDR3 loop spans 15 amino acids. DNA of the CDR3: TGCGCCAGCAGCGCGGGACTAGCGGGGGGCTACGAGCAGTACCTC. The encoded protein is CASSAGLAGGYEQYL.

As to this clonotype: A read error is possible here, since a much larger clone lies one base away. The V and J genes are TRBV7-9 and TRBJ1-6, with TRBD1 matching over 9 bases. Germline CDR1 is SEHNR and CDR2 is FQNEAQ (reference sequence). CDR3 length equals 14 residues. Unmatched junction bases numbered 8, after V lost 11 bases and J lost 6 bases. CDR3 nucleotide sequence: TGTGCCCGCACCTCACAGGGGGCTAATTCACCCCTCCACTTT. Translating it yields CARTSQGANSPLHF. Supplemented by reference TRBV7-9 and TRBJ1-6, the full variable domain reads DTGVSQNPRHKITKRGQNVTFRCDPISEHNRLYWYRQTLGQGPEFLTYFQNEAQLEKSRLLSDRFSAERPKGSFSTLEIQRTEQGDSAMYLCARTSQGANSPLHFGNGTRLTVT.

The chain employs TRBV10-3 and TRBJ1-6; 9 nucleotides line up with TRBD1. Trimming took 5 bases from V and 14 from J; bases not matched to a gene: 10. The CDR3 runs to 14 residues. CDR1 ENHRY and CDR2 SYGVKD come from the germline V gene. CDR3 nucleotide sequence: TGTGCCATCAGTTTGGGACAGGGAGCCACATCCCTCCACTTT. Amino acids: CAISLGQGATSLHF.

The table lists this clonotype with a few counts. The gene calls are TRBV7-9 and TRBJ2-7, with D possibly TRBD1 on 5 matching bases. CDR1 is SEHNR, CDR2 FQNEAQ, per germline (reference sequence). The CDR3 covers 14 residues. Trimming pared 8 bases from V and 2 bases from J, leaving 16 bases between. This CDR3 reads CASAIGRVPYEQYF. DNA for the CDR3: TGTGCCAGCGCCATTGGCAGGGTCCCCTACGAGCAGTACTTC.

The sample holds a few counts of this clonotype. The rearrangement uses TRBV5-4 and TRBJ2-5, with 8 bases identical to TRBD1. CDR1 SGHNT and CDR2 YYREEE come from the germline V gene (reference sequence). Trimming took 2 bases from V and 5 from J; bases not matched to a gene: 5. This CDR3 region has 14 residues. The CDR3 DNA follows: TGTGCCAGCAGCTTCCAGGGGGCCGTTGAGACCCAGTACTTC. This translates into CASSFQGAVETQYF.

The V call is TRBV10-3, the J call TRBJ2-5, with 7 nucleotides matching TRBD2. Germline V CDR1 and CDR2: ENHRY, SYGVKD. J lost 3 bases, V lost 4 bases, and 8 bases had no gene match. This CDR3 is 15 amino acids long. The CDR3 sequence is CAISGTSRKEETQYF. In nucleotides, the CDR3 is TGTGCCATCAGTGGGACTAGTAGAAAGGAAGAGACCCAGTACTTC.

This clonotype has a handful of counts. This rearrangement joins TRBV6-6 to TRBJ1-2; TRBD1 is a possible D gene (5 bases). The CDR3 has 17 amino acids. Trimming cost V 7 bases and J 3 bases, with 24 bases left between them. CDR1 MNHNY and CDR2 SVGAGI come from the germline V gene (reference sequence). The DNA of the CDR3 is TGTGCCAGCACCGCCTCCGGTTCCACAGGACGCTACTATGGCTACACCTTC. Translating it yields CASTASGSTGRYYGYTF.

The chain carries TRBV2 and TRBJ1-5; 8 nucleotides align to TRBD1. V lost 0 bases, J lost 5 bases, and 6 bases stayed unmatched. This CDR3 spans 16 amino acids. Germline CDR1 is SNHLY and CDR2 is FYNNEI. The CDR3 loop is CASSEAGRGRYQPQHF. CDR3 DNA: TGTGCCAGCAGTGAAGCAGGCAGGGGGCGATATCAGCCCCAGCATTTT. Based on the CDR3 plus reference TRBV2 and TRBJ1-5, the full variable domain is EPEVTQTPSHQVTQMGQEVILRCVPISNHLYFYWYRQILGQKVEFLVSFYNNEISEKSEIFDDQFSVERPDGSNFTLKIRSTKLEDSAMYFCASSEAGRGRYQPQHFGDGTRLSIL.

To note about this clonotype: One junction end does not reproduce the germline sequence, and a read error may be involved. This chain uses TRBV2 with TRBJ1-6; 9 bases line up with TRBD1. The germline V gene has CDR1 SNHLY and CDR2 FYNNEI. This CDR3 has 14 amino acids. CDR3 loop: CAGRDRVGNSPLHF. For the CDR3, the DNA is TGTGCCGGCAGGGACAGGGTGGGAAATTCACCCCTCCACTTT.

The chain is built from TRBV10-3 and TRBJ2-5; D could derive from TRBD1 or TRBD2 (6 bases each). Germline values: CDR1 ENHRY, CDR2 SYGVKD. Trimming removed 7 bases at V and 5 bases at J, with 17 bases between. The CDR3 is 14 amino acids. The CDR3, as DNA: TGTGCCATCAACGAGGGGGGACGCATGGAGACCCAGTACTTC. It is translated as CAINEGGRMETQYF.

This clonotype is a singleton in its sample. The chain joins TRBV14 to TRBJ2-7, with no clear D. Trimming took 1 base from V and 5 from J, leaving 9 bases between them. The CDR3 spans 13 residues. Germline V lookup: CDR1 SGHDN, CDR2 FVKESK. CDR3 bases: TGTGCCAGCAGCCAAGGGGTGGGCGACGAGCAGTACTTC. Translated: CASSQGVGDEQYF.

This sequence joins TRBV7-6 and TRBJ1-6, with a possible D match to TRBD1 (6 bases). This CDR3 contains 15 residues. CDR1 is SGHVS, CDR2 FNYEAQ, per germline. V lost 5 bases and J lost 5, with 13 bases in between. The CDR3 spells CASSLQGPDNSPLHF. The CDR3 DNA sequence: TGTGCCAGCAGCCTCCAGGGGCCGGATAATTCACCCCTCCACTTT.

This clonotype was detected only once. The rearrangement links TRBV29-1 to TRBJ1-1; D unresolved. This CDR3 is 12 amino acids long. CDR1 is SQVTM, CDR2 ANQGSEA, per germline. Trimming cost V 5 bases and J 7 bases, with 14 bases left between them. The CDR3 sequence is CSVQEWTNEAFF. Here the CDR3 DNA reads TGCAGCGTTCAGGAATGGACTAATGAAGCTTTCTTT.

The rearrangement links TRBV7-3 to TRBJ2-2; D gene unclear. Germline CDR1 reads SGHTA; CDR2 reads FQGTGA. CDR3 size: 14 residues. The V and J ends lost 1 base and 4 bases respectively, with 7 bases between them. The CDR3 coding sequence is TGTGCCAGCAGCTTAATAGGCCCCACCGGGGAGCTGTTTTTT. Encoded protein: CASSLIGPTGELFF.

This clonotype has at least ten counts. V gene TRBV15 combines with J gene TRBJ1-3; the match to TRBD1 covers 9 bases. From germline, CDR1 is LNHNV and CDR2 YYDKDF (reference sequence). V dropped 0 bases and J dropped 8; count of bases not matched to a gene: 11. The length of the CDR3 is 17 residues. The CDR3 DNA reads TGTGCCACCAGCAGAGATCGTGGACAGGGGAGGGTAGACACCATATATTTT. Translating it yields CATSRDRGQGRVDTIYF. Based on the CDR3 plus reference TRBV15 and TRBJ1-3, the full variable domain is DAMVIQNPRYQVTQFGKPVTLSCSQTLNHNVMYWYQQKSSQAPKLLFHYYDKDFNNEADTPDNFQSRRPNTSFCFLDIRSPGLGDTAMYLCATSRDRGQGRVDTIYFGEGSWLTVV.

The chain uses TRBV7-6 and TRBJ2-5, with 7 bases lining up with TRBD2. The germline gives CDR1 SGHVS, CDR2 FNYEAQ. The CDR3 extends over 14 amino acids. J lost 2 bases, V lost 6 bases, and 6 bases had no gene match. CDR3 in DNA: TGTGCCAGCAGAACCCGGGACTATCAAGAGACCCAGTACTTC. Residues: CASRTRDYQETQYF. Together with reference TRBV7-6 and TRBJ2-5, the CDR3 gives the full variable domain: GAGVSQSPRYKVTKRGQDVALRCDPISGHVSLYWYRQALGQGPEFLTYFNYEAQQDKSGLPNDRFSAERPEGSISTLTIQRTEQRDSAMYRCASRTRDYQETQYFGPGTRLLVL.